This TCR beta chain was captured by sequencing in a study of CD8 T cells in Susac syndrome. With random hexamers, roughly 0.45 to 1 ug RNA was reverse transcribed. The TCR beta CDR3 was amplified by immunoSEQ multiplex PCR across 54 Vbeta, 13 Jbeta. In TCRdb, the immunoSEQ multiplex PCR reads were re-called with MiXCR into one record per CDR3 protein. The data hold about 80,000 distinct CDR3 sequences, with 75% to 95% observed a single time. Sequencing of TCR beta covered CD8+ and CD4+ T cells obtained from blood. Stable or active relapsing-remitting multiple sclerosis, untreated and meeting revised McDonald criteria, defined the controls. TEMRA cells were enriched by FACS, and CD4+ and CD8+ T cells were negatively isolated. This sequence was found in a human donor with multiple sclerosis. Material for sequencing was CD8+ T cells from PBMCs.

CDR3 region: CATLGTSGRSSYEQYF. The CDR3 DNA reads TGTGCCACCCTAGGGACTAGCGGGAGATCATCCTACGAGCAGTACTTC. This sequence joins TRBV2 and TRBJ2-7; TRBD2 matches at 14 bases. V trimming: 10 bases; J trimming: 1 base; junction bases outside the gene matches: 9. The length of the CDR3 is 16 residues. Germline lookup yields CDR1 SNHLY and CDR2 FYNNEI.